These 8 T cell receptor beta chains came from one sample sequenced in a study of blood T cell repertoires in COVID-19. Here immunoSEQ multiplex PCR was the method, and the copy in TCRdb shows in-frame clones only, minus some. The sample lists some 390,000 clones; 75% to 90% were seen once. Input material: PBMCs or T cells enriched from blood (not recorded which). Receptor source: a man in his thirties or forties who had recovered from COVID-19.

This clone was counted a single time. The genes are TRBV15 and TRBJ1-2; 8 positions match TRBD1. Germline-derived CDR1 and CDR2 are LNHNV and YYDKDF (reference sequence). Losses at the gene ends were 4 bases for V and 5 bases for J; bases not matched to a gene: 6. The CDR3 covers 14 residues. The CDR3 nucleotides are TGTGCCACCAGCACTCGGACAGGGAGATATGGCTACACCTTC. Translating it yields CATSTRTGRYGYTF.

The chain uses TRBV30 and TRBJ1-6, with 9 bases aligning to TRBD1. With 2 bases clipped from V and 5 bases from J, the junction kept 7 bases outside the gene matches. Germline values: CDR1 GTSNPN, CDR2 SVGIG (reference sequence). This CDR3 has 16 amino acids. The CDR3 sequence: CAWSITGGNDNSPLHF. The CDR3 coding sequence is TGTGCCTGGAGTATCACAGGGGGCAACGATAATTCACCCCTCCACTTT.

This clone was recorded once. The gene calls are TRBV11-2 and TRBJ2-5, with a possible D match to TRBD1 (6 bases). Trimming pared 3 bases from V and 5 bases from J, leaving 10 bases between. Germline lookup yields CDR1 SGHAT and CDR2 FQNNGV. This CDR3 is built from 13 residues. The CDR3 bases are TGTGCCAGCAGCTTGCGGCAGGGGGAGACCCAGTACTTC. Translated, it gives CASSLRQGETQYF. The variable domain in full, completed from reference TRBV11-2 and TRBJ2-5, reads EAGVAQSPRYKIIEKRQSVAFWCNPISGHATLYWYQQILGQGPKLLIQFQNNGVVDDSQLPKDRFSAERLKGVDSTLKIQPAKLEDSAVYLCASSLRQGETQYFGPGTRLLVL.

The V call is TRBV21-1, the J call TRBJ2-7; TRBD2, the table's D call, was not compared with the DNA. TRBV21-1 is shown as a pseudogene. CDR3 length: 16 residues. The DNA of the CDR3 is TGTGCCAGCATGCTGTCCGGGACTAGCGGAACCTACGAGCAGTACTTC. Protein sequence: CASMLSGTSGTYEQYF.

The chain is built from TRBV5-1 and TRBJ2-2; unclear D gene. There are 15 residues in the CDR3. Germline lookup yields CDR1 SGHRS and CDR2 YFSETQ. Trimming left V 3 bases short and J 2 bases short, with 11 bases between. The CDR3 DNA reads as TGCGCCAGCAGCTCCCGGGTAACCAACACCGGGGAGCTGTTTTTT. This codes for CASSSRVTNTGELFF.

This clone was found once. The CDR3 spells CASSLNRQENTEAFF. The CDR3 DNA sequence: TGTGCCAGCAGCCTAAACCGACAGGAGAACACTGAAGCTTTCTTT. The chain couples TRBV4-2 to TRBJ1-1; tentatively, D is TRBD1 (6 bases). V was pared by 4 bases and J by 1 base, with 13 bases between. Germline-derived CDR1 and CDR2 are LGHNA and YNFKEQ. The CDR3 length is 15 residues.

V usage is TRBV6-5 and J usage is TRBJ2-3; 11 bases match TRBD2. This CDR3 comprises 16 residues. Germline CDR1 is MNHEY and CDR2 is SVGAGI. After removal of 4 bases from V and 0 bases from J, the junction contained 3 bases not matched to a gene. The DNA for the CDR3 is TGTGCCAGCAGTTGGACTAGCGGGTGGAGCACAGATACGCAGTATTTT. Amino acids: CASSWTSGWSTDTQYF.

This clone was counted only a few times. The rearrangement uses TRBV4-1 and TRBJ2-7, with 12 bases lining up with TRBD2. V was pared by 4 bases and J by 2 bases, with 15 bases of the junction left unmatched. The CDR3 is made up of 19 amino acids. Germline V gives CDR1 MGHRA, CDR2 YSYEKL. The CDR3 loop reads CASSPGGKGLAGRAYEQYF. CDR3 nucleotides: TGCGCCAGCAGCCCAGGGGGAAAGGGACTAGCGGGCCGCGCCTACGAGCAGTACTTC.